This T cell receptor beta chain originates from a study of T cells of healthy individuals. The germline gives CDR1 MNHEY, CDR2 SVGAGI. The V gene end was trimmed by 6 bases and the J gene end by 7 bases; junction bases not matched to a gene: 13. The CDR3 length is 16 residues. MiXCR, applied by TCRdb to the 5' RACE reads, yields one record per CDR3 protein. The table has 38,000 or so distinct CDR3 sequences, about 4.2% seen once; the top ten hold under 10%. The receptor was derived from a human donor in good health. The chain joins TRBV6-5 to TRBJ2-1, with 9 bases fitting TRBD1. CDR3 amino acids: CASRDAGTGKGNEQFF. In DNA form, the CDR3 reads TGTGCCAGCAGAGATGCCGGGACAGGGAAGGGGAATGAGCAGTTCTTC.